This entry lists 18 T cell receptor beta chains sequenced from one sample in a study of blood T cell repertoires in COVID-19. Data came from immunoSEQ multiplex PCR; TCRdb stores just in-frame clones and leaves some out. The sample has about 13,000 clones, approximately 90% seen once. Sample: peripheral blood. Receptors originate from a human donor in a cohort sampled during active COVID-19.

The chain carries TRBV9 and TRBJ2-3, with D tentatively TRBD2 (6 bases). Trimming removed 2 bases at V and 0 bases at J, with 16 bases between. In germline, CDR1 is SGDLS, CDR2 YYNGEE. CDR3 length: 17 residues. CDR3 region: CASSVSGEAFSTDTQYF. The CDR3 DNA reads as TGTGCCAGCAGCGTTAGCGGAGAAGCTTTTAGCACAGATACGCAGTATTTT.

The chain links TRBV12-5 to TRBJ2-3; possibly TRBD2 for D (6 bases). CDR3 size: 18 residues. Looked up from germline, CDR1 is LGHNT and CDR2 is FRNRAP. V lost 1 base and J lost 3, with 20 bases in between. The CDR3 nucleotides read TGTGCTAGTGGTTTGGCCGAAAAAGGAGGGATTGATACAGATACGCAGTATTTT. Translated, it gives CASGLAEKGGIDTDTQYF.

V and J are TRBV15 and TRBJ2-7; D is unresolved. Per germline, CDR1 LNHNV and CDR2 YYDKDF (reference sequence). The CDR3 contains 15 residues. V lost 0 bases, J lost 5 bases, and 14 bases lay in between. CDR3 DNA sequence: TGTGCCACCAGCAGAGATCGGAGTCCCCGGGACGAGCAGTACTTC. Translating gives CATSRDRSPRDEQYF. The entire variable domain, with the rest obtained from reference TRBV15 and TRBJ2-7, is as follows: DAMVIQNPRYQVTQFGKPVTLSCSQTLNHNVMYWYQQKSSQAPKLLFHYYDKDFNNEADTPDNFQSRRPNTSFCFLDIRSPGLGDTAMYLCATSRDRSPRDEQYFGPGTRLTVT.

Here the CDR3 reads CASISLSDYSNQPQHF. CDR3 in DNA: TGTGCCAGTATTAGTCTCTCTGATTATAGCAATCAGCCCCAGCATTTT. The V and J genes are TRBV19 and TRBJ1-5; no firm D call. The CDR3 is 16 residues long. Germline loops: CDR1 LNHDA, CDR2 SQIVND (reference sequence). The ends were cut back, 7 bases at V and 0 bases at J, with 16 bases in the middle.

The rearrangement uses TRBV7-2 and TRBJ1-5, with 8 bases matching TRBD1. CDR1 and CDR2 (germline): SGHTA, FQGNSA. After removal of 4 bases from V and 6 bases from J, the junction contained 5 bases not matched to a gene. The CDR3 loop spans 14 amino acids. This CDR3 reads CASSSGQGVQPQHF. DNA of the CDR3: TGTGCCAGCAGCTCAGGACAGGGAGTTCAGCCCCAGCATTTT.

The V and J genes are TRBV5-1 and TRBJ2-7; 7 bases line up with TRBD1. This CDR3 comprises 14 residues. Germline assignment: CDR1 SGHRS and CDR2 YFSETQ. Losses at the gene ends were 4 bases for V and 0 bases for J; bases not matched to a gene: 4. CDR3 nucleotide sequence: TGCGCCAGCAGCGAGGGGGCTTACTCCTACGAGCAGTACTTC. Amino acid sequence: CASSEGAYSYEQYF.

The chain links TRBV25-1 to TRBJ2-5; 9 nucleotides line up with TRBD2. J was trimmed by 5 bases and V by 2 bases; bases with no gene match: 6. The CDR3 contains 15 residues. Germline CDR1 MGHDK, CDR2 SYGVNS. CDR3 region: CASSEAGGLRETQYF. CDR3 sequence (DNA): TGTGCCAGCAGTGAAGCGGGGGGGCTGAGGGAGACCCAGTACTTC.

The chain joins TRBV2 to TRBJ2-3; unclear D gene. Trimming stripped 2 bases from V and 6 bases from J, with 12 bases between. CDR3 length equals 14 residues. Germline lookup yields CDR1 SNHLY and CDR2 FYNNEI. The CDR3 nucleotides read TGTGCCAGCAGTGAATTTCTAGTCTCGGATACGCAGTATTTT. Translation gives CASSEFLVSDTQYF.

A few counts support this clone. This chain uses TRBV6-1 with TRBJ2-2; TRBD2 agrees at 9 bases. Germline CDR1 is MNHNS and CDR2 is SASEGT. J gave up 5 bases and V 2 bases, and 3 bases lay outside the gene matches. The CDR3 contains 15 residues. The CDR3 protein is CASSELAGSTGELFF. In DNA form, the CDR3 reads TGTGCCAGCAGTGAACTAGCGGGATCGACCGGGGAGCTGTTTTTT.

The J gene is TRBJ1-5, the V gene TRBV12-3 or TRBV12-4, with D possibly TRBD1 on 5 matching bases. Trimming took off 1 base at V and 4 bases at J, with 5 bases between the two ends. The CDR3 spans 13 residues. The CDR3 here is CASSLGQNQPQHF. CDR3 DNA: TGTGCCAGCAGTTTAGGACAGAATCAGCCCCAGCATTTT.

V gene TRBV6-5 combines with J gene TRBJ1-5; D unclear. CDR3 length: 13 residues. Trimming cost V 7 bases and J 7 bases, with 14 bases left between them. The germline CDR1 and CDR2 sequences are MNHEY and SVGAGI. The CDR3 loop is CASTWQITQPQHF. DNA of the CDR3: TGTGCCAGCACCTGGCAGATCACCCAGCCCCAGCATTTT.

The chain joins TRBV7-9 to TRBJ1-1; the D is unclear. The CDR3 has 17 amino acids. CDR1 and CDR2 (germline): SEHNR, FQNEAQ (reference sequence). Deletions cut 3 bases from V and 2 bases from J, with 19 bases between. Written as DNA, the CDR3 is TGTGCCAGCAGCTTCCGGACGGGAGGGTATAGTAACACTGAAGCTTTCTTT. Residues: CASSFRTGGYSNTEAFF.

This sequence joins TRBV10-2 and TRBJ2-1; 10 positions match TRBD2. V lost 7 bases, J lost 7 bases, and 10 bases stayed unmatched. Germline values: CDR1 WSHSY, CDR2 SAAADI. This CDR3 contains 15 residues. Here the CDR3 DNA reads TGCGCCAGCAATGTGGGGCTAGCGGGGGCAAATGAGCAGTTCTTC. Encoded protein: CASNVGLAGANEQFF.

This chain's CDR3 is CASSLRGSYEQYF. The CDR3 DNA follows: TGTGCCAGCAGCTTGAGGGGTTCCTACGAGCAGTACTTC. The chain employs TRBV5-4 and TRBJ2-7; tentative D call: TRBD1 (5 bases). Germline lookup yields CDR1 SGHNT and CDR2 YYREEE (reference sequence). The CDR3 loop spans 13 amino acids. With 1 base removed from V and 1 base from J, the gap between germline ends came to 6 bases.

The J gene is TRBJ2-3, the V gene TRBV6-5; 7 bases match TRBD1. The CDR3 totals 15 residues. The germline CDR1 and CDR2 sequences are MNHEY and SVGAGI. V gave up 4 bases and J gave up 5 bases; unmatched junction bases: 9. In DNA form, the CDR3 reads TGTGCCAGCAGTTCCCTCCCCGGGACAGTAGATACGCAGTATTTT. Its protein product is CASSSLPGTVDTQYF.

With respect to this clone: At one boundary the junction diverges from the germline segment, which might be a read error. This rearrangement joins TRBV29-1 to TRBJ1-2; D is uncertain. This CDR3 spans 11 amino acids. The germline gives CDR1 SQVTM, CDR2 ANQGSEA. This CDR3 is CSVAPNYDYTF. As DNA, the CDR3 is TGCAGCGTTGCCCCAAACTATGACTACACCTTC.

The genes are TRBV4-3 and TRBJ1-1, with D unresolved. Germline V CDR1 and CDR2: LGHNA, YSLEER. The CDR3 runs 15 residues. Trimming left V 1 base short and J 2 bases short, with 11 bases between. In nucleotides, the CDR3 is TGCGCCAGCAGCCAAGGGGTTCTAGGTAACACTGAAGCTTTCTTT. This translates into CASSQGVLGNTEAFF.

The V and J genes are TRBV6-1 and TRBJ2-5; D is possibly TRBD2 (6 bases). The germline V and J ends were trimmed by 2 bases and 1 base, with 20 bases remaining between them. The V gene's germline CDR1 is MNHNS and CDR2 SASEGT. The CDR3 sequence is 18 residues long. This CDR3 is CASSERRGNSGLQETQYF. CDR3 coding DNA: TGTGCCAGCAGTGAAAGAAGAGGGAATAGCGGTCTCCAAGAGACCCAGTACTTC.